This T cell receptor beta chain was captured in a study of shared clonotypes between healthy human individuals. A word on this clone: The antigen remains undetermined.

Method: immunoSEQ multiplex PCR; TCRdb's copy keeps in-frame clones and lacks some. The sample consists of more than 2 million clones, around 93% of them appearing once. Regarding the study as a whole: Though the depth was large, rarefaction showed that sorted-subset sequencing was incomplete.

V lost 5 bases, J lost 5 bases, and 15 bases lay in between. Germline CDR1 reads MNHEY; CDR2 reads SMNVEV (reference sequence). The CDR3 has 15 residues. Naivety among CD8 cells was defined by CD45RO negativity and positive CCR7 selection, thereby excluding terminally differentiated effector memory CD45RA+ cells. The TCR comes from a man aged 18 to 30 in good health. Some clones in this sample may be carry-over from other donors' samples. V gene TRBV27 combines with J gene TRBJ2-2, with D perhaps matching TRBD2 (5 bases). Material for sequencing was naive CD8+ T cells from PBMCs. CDR3 DNA sequence: TGTGCCAGCAGTCCCATTCGGACTTGGACCGGGGAGCTGTTTTTT. This codes for CASSPIRTWTGELFF.